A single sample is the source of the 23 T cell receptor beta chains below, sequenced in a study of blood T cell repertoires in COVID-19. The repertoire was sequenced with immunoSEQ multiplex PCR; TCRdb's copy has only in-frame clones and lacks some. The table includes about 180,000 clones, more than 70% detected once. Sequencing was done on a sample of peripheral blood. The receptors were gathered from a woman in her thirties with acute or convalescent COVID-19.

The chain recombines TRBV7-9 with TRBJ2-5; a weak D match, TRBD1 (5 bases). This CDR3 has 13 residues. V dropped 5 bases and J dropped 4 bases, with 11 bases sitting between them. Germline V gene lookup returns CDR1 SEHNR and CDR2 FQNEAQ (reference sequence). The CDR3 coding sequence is TGTGCCAGCAGCCAGGCAGGGTCAGAGACCCAGTACTTC. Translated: CASSQAGSETQYF. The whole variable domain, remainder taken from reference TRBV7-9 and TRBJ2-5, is DTGVSQNPRHKITKRGQNVTFRCDPISEHNRLYWYRQTLGQGPEFLTYFQNEAQLEKSRLLSDRFSAERPKGSFSTLEIQRTEQGDSAMYLCASSQAGSETQYFGPGTRLLVL.

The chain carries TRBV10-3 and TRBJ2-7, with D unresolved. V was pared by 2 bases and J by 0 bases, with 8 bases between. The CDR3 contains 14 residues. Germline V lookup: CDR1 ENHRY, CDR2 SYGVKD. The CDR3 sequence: CAISEIESSYEQYF. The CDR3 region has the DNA TGTGCCATCAGTGAGATAGAAAGCTCCTACGAGCAGTACTTC.

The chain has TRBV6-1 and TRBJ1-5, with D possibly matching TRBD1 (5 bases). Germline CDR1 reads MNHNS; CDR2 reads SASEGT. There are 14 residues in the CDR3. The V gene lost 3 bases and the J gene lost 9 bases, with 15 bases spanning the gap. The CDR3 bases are TGTGCCAGCAGTGACGGGACTGCTTTACGGCCCCAGCATTTT. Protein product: CASSDGTALRPQHF.

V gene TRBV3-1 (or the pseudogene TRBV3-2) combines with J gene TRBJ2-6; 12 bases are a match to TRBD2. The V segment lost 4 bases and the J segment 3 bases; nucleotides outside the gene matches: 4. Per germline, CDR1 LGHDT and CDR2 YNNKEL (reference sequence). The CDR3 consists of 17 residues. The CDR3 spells CASSRLAGELGANVLTF. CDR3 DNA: TGTGCCAGCAGCCGACTAGCGGGAGAACTTGGGGCCAACGTCCTGACTTTC.

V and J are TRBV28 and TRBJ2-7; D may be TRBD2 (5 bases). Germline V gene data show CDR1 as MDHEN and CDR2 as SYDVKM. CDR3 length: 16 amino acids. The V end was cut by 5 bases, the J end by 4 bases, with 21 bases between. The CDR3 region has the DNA TGTGCCAGCAGTCTCCCTTTTGGCAGAGGGCAATACGAGCAGTACTTC. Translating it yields CASSLPFGRGQYEQYF. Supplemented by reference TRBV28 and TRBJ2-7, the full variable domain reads DVKVTQSSRYLVKRTGEKVFLECVQDMDHENMFWYRQDPGLGLRLIYFSYDVKMKEKGDIPEGYSVSREKKERFSLILESASTNQTSMYLCASSLPFGRGQYEQYFGPGTRLTVT.

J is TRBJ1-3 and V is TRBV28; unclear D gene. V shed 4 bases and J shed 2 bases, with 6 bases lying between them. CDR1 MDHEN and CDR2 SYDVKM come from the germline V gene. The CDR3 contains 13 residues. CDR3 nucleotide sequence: TGTGCCAGCAGTTCAGCGGCTGGAAACACCATATATTTT. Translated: CASSSAAGNTIYF. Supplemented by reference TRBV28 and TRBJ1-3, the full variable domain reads DVKVTQSSRYLVKRTGEKVFLECVQDMDHENMFWYRQDPGLGLRLIYFSYDVKMKEKGDIPEGYSVSREKKERFSLILESASTNQTSMYLCASSSAAGNTIYFGEGSWLTVV.

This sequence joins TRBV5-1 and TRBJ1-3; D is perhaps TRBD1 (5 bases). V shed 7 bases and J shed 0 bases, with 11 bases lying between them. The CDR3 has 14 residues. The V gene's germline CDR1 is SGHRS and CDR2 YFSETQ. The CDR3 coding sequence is TGCGCCAGCCGCCCTCAGGGCTCTGGAAACACCATATATTTT. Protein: CASRPQGSGNTIYF.

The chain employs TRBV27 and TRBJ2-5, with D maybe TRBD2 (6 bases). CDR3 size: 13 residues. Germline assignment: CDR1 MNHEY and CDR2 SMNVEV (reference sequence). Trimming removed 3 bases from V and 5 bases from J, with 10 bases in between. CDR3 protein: CASSFRRGETQYF. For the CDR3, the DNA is TGTGCCAGCAGTTTTAGGCGGGGTGAGACCCAGTACTTC.

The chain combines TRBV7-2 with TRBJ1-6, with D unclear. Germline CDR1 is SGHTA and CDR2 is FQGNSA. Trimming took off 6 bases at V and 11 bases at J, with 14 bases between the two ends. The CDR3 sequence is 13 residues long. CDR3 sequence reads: CASRTDGVTPLHF. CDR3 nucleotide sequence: TGTGCCAGCAGGACCGACGGGGTTACACCCCTCCACTTT.

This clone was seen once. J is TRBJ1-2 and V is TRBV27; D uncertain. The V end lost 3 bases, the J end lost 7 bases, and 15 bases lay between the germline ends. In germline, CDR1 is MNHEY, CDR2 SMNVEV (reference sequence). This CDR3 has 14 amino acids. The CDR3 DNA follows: TGTGCCAGCAGTTTCGTATTTGGAGGAGGTGGCTACACCTTC. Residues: CASSFVFGGGGYTF.

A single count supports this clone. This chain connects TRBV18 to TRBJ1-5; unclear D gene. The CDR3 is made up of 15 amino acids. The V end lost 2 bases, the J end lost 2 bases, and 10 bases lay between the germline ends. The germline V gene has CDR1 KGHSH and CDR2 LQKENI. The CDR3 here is CASSPTMGGNQPQHF. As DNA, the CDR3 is TGTGCCAGCTCACCAACGATGGGCGGCAATCAGCCCCAGCATTTT.

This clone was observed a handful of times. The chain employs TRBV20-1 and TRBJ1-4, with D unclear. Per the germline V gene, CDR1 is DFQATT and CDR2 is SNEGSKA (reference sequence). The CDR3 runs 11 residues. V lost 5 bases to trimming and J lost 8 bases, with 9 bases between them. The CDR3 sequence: CSAPWREKLFF. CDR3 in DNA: TGCAGTGCTCCATGGCGGGAAAAACTGTTTTTT.

The chain's CDR3 is CASSLGYEGKQYF. The DNA of the CDR3 is TGTGCCAGCAGCTTAGGGTATGAGGGCAAGCAGTATTTT. This chain connects TRBV11-2 to TRBJ2-3; possible D gene TRBD2, 5 bases. Trimming left V 1 base short and J 11 bases short, with 13 bases between. CDR3 length equals 13 residues. Per the germline V gene, CDR1 is SGHAT and CDR2 is FQNNGV. Complete variable domain (other parts from reference TRBV11-2 and TRBJ2-3): EAGVAQSPRYKIIEKRQSVAFWCNPISGHATLYWYQQILGQGPKLLIQFQNNGVVDDSQLPKDRFSAERLKGVDSTLKIQPAKLEDSAVYLCASSLGYEGKQYFGPGTRLTVL.

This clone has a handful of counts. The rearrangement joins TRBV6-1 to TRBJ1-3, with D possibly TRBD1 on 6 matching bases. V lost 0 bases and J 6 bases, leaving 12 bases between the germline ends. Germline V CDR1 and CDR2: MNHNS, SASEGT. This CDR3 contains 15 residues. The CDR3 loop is CASSEALGGLNTIYF. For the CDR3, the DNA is TGTGCCAGCAGTGAAGCACTGGGGGGGCTAAACACCATATATTTT.

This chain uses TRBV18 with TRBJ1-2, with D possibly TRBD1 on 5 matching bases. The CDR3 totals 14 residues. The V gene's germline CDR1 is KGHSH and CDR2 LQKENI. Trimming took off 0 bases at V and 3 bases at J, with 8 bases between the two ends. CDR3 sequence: CASSPPSGHYGYTF. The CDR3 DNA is TGTGCCAGCTCACCACCTTCAGGGCACTATGGCTACACCTTC.

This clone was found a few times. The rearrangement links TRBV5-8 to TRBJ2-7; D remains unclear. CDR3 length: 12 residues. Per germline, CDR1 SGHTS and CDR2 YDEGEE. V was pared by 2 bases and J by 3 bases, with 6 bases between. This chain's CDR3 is CASSFSRYEQYF. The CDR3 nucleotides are TGTGCCAGCAGCTTCAGTCGCTACGAGCAGTACTTC.

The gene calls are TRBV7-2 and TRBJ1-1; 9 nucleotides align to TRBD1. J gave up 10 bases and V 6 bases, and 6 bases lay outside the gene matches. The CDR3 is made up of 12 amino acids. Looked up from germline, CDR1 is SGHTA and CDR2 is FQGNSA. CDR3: CASRNGQGRAFF. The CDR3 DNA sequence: TGTGCCAGCAGGAATGGACAGGGGAGAGCTTTCTTT.

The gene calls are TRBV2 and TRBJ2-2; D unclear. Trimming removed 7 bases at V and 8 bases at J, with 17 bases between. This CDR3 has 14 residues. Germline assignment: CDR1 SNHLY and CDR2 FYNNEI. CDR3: CASKVSQVGGELFF. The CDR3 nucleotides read TGTGCCAGCAAGGTCTCCCAGGTCGGAGGGGAGCTGTTTTTT.

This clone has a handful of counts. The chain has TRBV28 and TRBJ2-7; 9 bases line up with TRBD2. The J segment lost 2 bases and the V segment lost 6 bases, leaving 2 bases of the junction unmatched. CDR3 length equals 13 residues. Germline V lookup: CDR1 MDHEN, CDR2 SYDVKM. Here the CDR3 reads CASRGTSPYEQYF. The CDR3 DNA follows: TGTGCCAGCAGGGGGACTAGCCCCTACGAGCAGTACTTC.

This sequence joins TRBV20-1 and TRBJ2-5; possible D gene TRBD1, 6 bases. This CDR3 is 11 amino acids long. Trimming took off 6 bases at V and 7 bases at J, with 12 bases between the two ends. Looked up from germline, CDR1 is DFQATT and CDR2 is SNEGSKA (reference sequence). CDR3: CSAMSRGTQYF. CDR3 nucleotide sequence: TGCAGTGCCATGTCCAGGGGGACCCAGTACTTC.

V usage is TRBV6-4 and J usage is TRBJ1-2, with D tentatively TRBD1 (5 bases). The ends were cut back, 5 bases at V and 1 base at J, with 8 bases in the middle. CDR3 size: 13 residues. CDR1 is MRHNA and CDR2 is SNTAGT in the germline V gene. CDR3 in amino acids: CASSQGVNYGYTF. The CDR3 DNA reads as TGTGCCAGCAGTCAAGGGGTTAACTATGGCTACACCTTC.

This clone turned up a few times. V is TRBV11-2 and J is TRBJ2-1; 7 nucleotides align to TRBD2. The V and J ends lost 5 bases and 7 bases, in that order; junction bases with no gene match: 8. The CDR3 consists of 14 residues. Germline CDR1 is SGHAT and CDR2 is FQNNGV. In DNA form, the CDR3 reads TGTGCCAGCAGCACTCAAGCGGGATGGAATGAGCAGTTCTTC. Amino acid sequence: CASSTQAGWNEQFF.

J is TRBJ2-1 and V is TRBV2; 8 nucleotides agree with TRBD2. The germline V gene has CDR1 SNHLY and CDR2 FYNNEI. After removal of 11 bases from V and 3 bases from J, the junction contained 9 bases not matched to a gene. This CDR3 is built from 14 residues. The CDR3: CAGSREGLYNEQFF. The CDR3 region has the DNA TGTGCCGGGTCACGGGAGGGCCTCTACAATGAGCAGTTCTTC. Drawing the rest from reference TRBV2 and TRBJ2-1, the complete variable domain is EPEVTQTPSHQVTQMGQEVILRCVPISNHLYFYWYRQILGQKVEFLVSFYNNEISEKSEIFDDQFSVERPDGSNFTLKIRSTKLEDSAMYFCAGSREGLYNEQFFGPGTRLTVL.